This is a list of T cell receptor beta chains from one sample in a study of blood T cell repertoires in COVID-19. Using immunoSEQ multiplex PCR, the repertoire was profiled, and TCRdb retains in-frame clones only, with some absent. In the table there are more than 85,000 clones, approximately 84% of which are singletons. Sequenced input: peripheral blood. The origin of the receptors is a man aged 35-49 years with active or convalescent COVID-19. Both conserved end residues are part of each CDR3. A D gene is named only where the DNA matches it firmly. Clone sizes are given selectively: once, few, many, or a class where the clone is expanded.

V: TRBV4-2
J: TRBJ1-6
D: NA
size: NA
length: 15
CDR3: CASSQDSRTPSPLHF
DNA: TGTGCCAGCAGCCAAGATTCAAGGACTCCCTCACCCCTCCACTTT

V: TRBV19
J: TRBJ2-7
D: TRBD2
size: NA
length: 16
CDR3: CASSPRGSGGIYEQYF
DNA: TGTGCCAGTAGTCCCCGCGGTAGCGGGGGGATCTACGAGCAGTACTTC

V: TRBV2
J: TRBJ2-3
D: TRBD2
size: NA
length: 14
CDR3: CASRLAGGTDTQYF
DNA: TGTGCCAGCAGGTTAGCGGGGGGCACAGATACGCAGTATTTT

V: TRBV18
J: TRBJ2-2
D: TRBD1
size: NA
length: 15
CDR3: CASSPGTGATGELFF
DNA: TGTGCCAGCTCGCCCGGGACAGGTGCCACCGGGGAGCTGTTTTTT

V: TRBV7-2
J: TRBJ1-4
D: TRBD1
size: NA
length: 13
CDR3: CASSLAETGVLFF
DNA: TGTGCCAGCAGCTTAGCGGAGACAGGGGTACTGTTTTTT

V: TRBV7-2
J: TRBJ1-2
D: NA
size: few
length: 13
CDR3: CASSLAGAGGYTF
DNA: TGTGCCAGCAGCTTAGCAGGGGCCGGTGGCTACACCTTC

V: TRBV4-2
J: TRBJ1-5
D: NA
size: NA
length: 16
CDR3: CASSQEVVGGRQPQHF
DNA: TGTGCCAGCAGCCAAGAGGTAGTTGGAGGGCGTCAGCCCCAGCATTTT

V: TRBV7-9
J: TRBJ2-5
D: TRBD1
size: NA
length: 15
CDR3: CASSPRTGGGETQYF
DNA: TGTGCCAGCAGCCCCCGGACAGGGGGGGGAGAGACCCAGTACTTC

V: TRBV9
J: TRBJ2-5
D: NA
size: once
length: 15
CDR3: CASSVAGGGGETQYF
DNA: TGTGCCAGCAGCGTAGCGGGGGGCGGCGGGGAGACCCAGTACTTC

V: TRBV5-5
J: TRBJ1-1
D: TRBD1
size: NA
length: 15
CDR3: CASSNFDRGFTEAFF
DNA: TGTGCCAGCAGCAATTTTGACAGGGGATTCACTGAAGCTTTCTTT

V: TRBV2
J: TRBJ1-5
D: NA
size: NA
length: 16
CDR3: CASTSGGSKSNQPQHF
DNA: TGTGCCAGCACAAGCGGGGGAAGCAAGAGCAATCAGCCCCAGCATTTT

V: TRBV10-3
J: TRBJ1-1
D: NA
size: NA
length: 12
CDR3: CATRRDFAEAFF
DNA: TGTGCCACGAGACGGGATTTCGCTGAAGCTTTCTTT

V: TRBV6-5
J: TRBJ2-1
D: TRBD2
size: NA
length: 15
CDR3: CASSLFSGGAREQFF
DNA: TGTGCCAGCAGTCTTTTTAGCGGGGGGGCACGCGAGCAGTTCTTC

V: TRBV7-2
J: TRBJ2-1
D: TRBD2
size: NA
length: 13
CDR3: CAGGTSGNNEQFF
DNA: TGTGCCGGGGGGACTAGCGGAAACAATGAGCAGTTCTTC

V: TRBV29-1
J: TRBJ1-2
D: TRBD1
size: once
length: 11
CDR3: CSVGRGEGYTF
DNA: TGCAGCGTTGGCAGGGGGGAAGGCTACACCTTC

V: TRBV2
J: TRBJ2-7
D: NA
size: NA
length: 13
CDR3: CASSVRQEIEQYF
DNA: TGTGCCAGCAGTGTTCGACAGGAGATTGAGCAGTACTTC

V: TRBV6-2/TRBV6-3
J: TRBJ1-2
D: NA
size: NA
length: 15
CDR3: CASSRKAGGEGGYTF
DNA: TGTGCCAGCAGTCGAAAGGCGGGGGGCGAAGGGGGCTACACCTTC

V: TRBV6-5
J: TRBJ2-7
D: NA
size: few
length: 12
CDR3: CASSSARGEQYF
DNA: TGTGCCAGCAGCTCCGCGCGGGGCGAGCAGTACTTC

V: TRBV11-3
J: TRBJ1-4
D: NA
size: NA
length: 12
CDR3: CASSFYGEKLFF
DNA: TGTGCCAGCAGCTTTTACGGGGAAAAACTGTTTTTT

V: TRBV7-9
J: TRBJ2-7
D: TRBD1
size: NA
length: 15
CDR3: CASSLTPGTDYEQYF
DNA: TGTGCCAGCAGCCTTACCCCCGGGACAGACTACGAGCAGTACTTC

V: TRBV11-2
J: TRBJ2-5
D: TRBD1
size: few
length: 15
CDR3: CASSLRGGDGETQYF
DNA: TGTGCCAGCAGCTTACGAGGGGGCGACGGAGAGACCCAGTACTTC

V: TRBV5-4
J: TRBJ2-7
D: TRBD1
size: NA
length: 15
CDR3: CASSLTGVGAYEQYF
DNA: TGTGCCAGCAGTTTGACAGGGGTTGGGGCCTACGAGCAGTACTTC

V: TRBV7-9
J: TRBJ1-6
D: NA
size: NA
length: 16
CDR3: CASSLGTQGFNSPLHF
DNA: TGTGCCAGCAGCTTAGGGACACAGGGTTTTAATTCACCCCTCCACTTT

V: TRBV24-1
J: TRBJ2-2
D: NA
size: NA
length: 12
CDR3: CATSDLHGELFF
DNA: TGTGCCACCAGTGATTTACACGGGGAGCTGTTTTTT

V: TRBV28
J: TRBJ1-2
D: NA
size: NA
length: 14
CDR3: CASSLLPGRYGYTF
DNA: TGTGCCAGCAGTTTACTCCCAGGGCGCTATGGCTACACCTTC

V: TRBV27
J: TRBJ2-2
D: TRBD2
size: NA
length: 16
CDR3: CASSFGGGQNTGELFF
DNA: TGTGCCAGCAGTTTCGGGGGGGGGCAGAACACCGGGGAGCTGTTTTTT

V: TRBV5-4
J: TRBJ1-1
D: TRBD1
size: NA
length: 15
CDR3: CASSLPGQGRTEAFF
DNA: TGTGCCAGCAGCTTACCGGGACAGGGGAGAACTGAAGCTTTCTTT

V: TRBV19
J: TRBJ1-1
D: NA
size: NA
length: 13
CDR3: CASSMLWNTEAFF
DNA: TGTGCCAGTAGTATGTTATGGAACACTGAAGCTTTCTTT

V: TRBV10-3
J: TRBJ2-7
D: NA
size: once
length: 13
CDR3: CAISDYRSYEQYF
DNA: TGTGCCATCAGTGACTATCGCTCCTACGAGCAGTACTTC

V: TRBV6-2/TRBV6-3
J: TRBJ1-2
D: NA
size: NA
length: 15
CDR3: CASSGRNGGTYGYTF
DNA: TGTGCCAGCAGTGGACGAAATGGGGGCACCTATGGCTACACCTTC

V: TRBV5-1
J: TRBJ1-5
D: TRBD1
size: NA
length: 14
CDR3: CASSARGGSQPQHF
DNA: TGCGCCAGCAGCGCACGAGGGGGCAGTCAGCCCCAGCATTTT

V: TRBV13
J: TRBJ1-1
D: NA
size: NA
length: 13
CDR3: CASSLKGGPEAFF
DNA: TGTGCCAGCAGCTTAAAGGGAGGGCCTGAAGCTTTCTTT

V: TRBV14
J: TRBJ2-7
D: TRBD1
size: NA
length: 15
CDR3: CASSQAGTGRNEQYF
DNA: TGTGCCAGCAGCCAAGCCGGGACAGGGCGGAACGAGCAGTACTTC

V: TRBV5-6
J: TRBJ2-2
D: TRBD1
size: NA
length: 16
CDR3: CASSTGTAVNTGELFF
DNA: TGTGCCAGCAGCACAGGGACAGCCGTGAACACCGGGGAGCTGTTTTTT

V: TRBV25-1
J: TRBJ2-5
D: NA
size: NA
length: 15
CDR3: CASSDRTKDQETQYF
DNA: TGTGCCAGCAGTGATCGGACTAAGGACCAAGAGACCCAGTACTTC

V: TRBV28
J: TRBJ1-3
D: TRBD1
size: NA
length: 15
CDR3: CASSLWDRAGNTIYF
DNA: TGTGCCAGCAGTTTGTGGGACAGGGCTGGAAACACCATATATTTT

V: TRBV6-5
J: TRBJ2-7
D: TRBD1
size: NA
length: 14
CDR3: CASLKDRGVYEQYF
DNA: TGTGCCAGCCTAAAGGACAGGGGAGTATACGAGCAGTACTTC

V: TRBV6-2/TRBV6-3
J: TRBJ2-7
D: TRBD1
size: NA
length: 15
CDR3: CASSYTQTGWGEQYF
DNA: TGTGCCAGCAGTTACACCCAGACAGGGTGGGGGGAGCAGTACTTC

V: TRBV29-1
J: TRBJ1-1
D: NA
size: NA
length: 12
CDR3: CSAGTQNTEAFF
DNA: TGCAGCGCCGGGACACAAAACACTGAAGCTTTCTTT

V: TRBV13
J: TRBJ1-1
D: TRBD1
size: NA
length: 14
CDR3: CASSLGGRNTEAFF
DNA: TGTGCCAGCAGCCTAGGGGGCCGGAACACTGAAGCTTTCTTT

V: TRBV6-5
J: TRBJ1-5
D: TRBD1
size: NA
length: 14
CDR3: CASRPGQGRQPQHF
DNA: TGTGCCAGCAGACCCGGACAGGGTCGTCAGCCCCAGCATTTT

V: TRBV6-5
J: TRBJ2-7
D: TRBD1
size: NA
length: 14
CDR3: CASRADRDSYEQYF
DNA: TGTGCCAGCAGGGCAGACAGGGACTCCTACGAGCAGTACTTC

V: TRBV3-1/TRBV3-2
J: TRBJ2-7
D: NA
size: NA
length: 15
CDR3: CASSLQGGRSYEQYF
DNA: TGTGCCAGCAGCCTCCAGGGCGGACGCTCCTACGAGCAGTACTTC

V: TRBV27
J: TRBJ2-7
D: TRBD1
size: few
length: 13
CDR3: CAIRDRVSYEQYF
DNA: TGTGCCATAAGGGACAGGGTCTCCTACGAGCAGTACTTC

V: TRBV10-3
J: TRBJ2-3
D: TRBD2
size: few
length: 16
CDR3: CAISPSGGAIGDTQYF
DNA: TGTGCCATCAGCCCTAGCGGGGGGGCAATTGGGGATACGCAGTATTTT

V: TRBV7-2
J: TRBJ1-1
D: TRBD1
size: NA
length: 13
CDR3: CASSLSQGYEAFF
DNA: TGTGCCAGCAGCCTATCACAGGGGTATGAAGCTTTCTTT

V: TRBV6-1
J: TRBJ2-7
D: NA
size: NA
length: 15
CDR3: CASSEVQGWTYEQYF
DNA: TGTGCCAGCAGTGAAGTCCAGGGGTGGACCTACGAGCAGTACTTC

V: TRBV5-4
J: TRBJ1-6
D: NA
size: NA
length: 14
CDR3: CASSLEGSRTPLHF
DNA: TGTGCCAGCAGCTTGGAAGGGAGTAGGACACCCCTCCACTTT

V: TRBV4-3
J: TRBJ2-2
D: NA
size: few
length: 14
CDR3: CASSQVQGIGELFF
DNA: TGCGCCAGCAGCCAAGTGCAGGGGATCGGGGAGCTGTTTTTT

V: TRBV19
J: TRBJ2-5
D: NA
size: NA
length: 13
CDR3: CASSRSVQETQYF
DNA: TGTGCCAGTAGTAGGTCAGTTCAAGAGACCCAGTACTTC

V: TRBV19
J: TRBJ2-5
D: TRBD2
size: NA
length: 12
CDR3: CASTPGGETQYF
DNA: TGTGCCAGTACCCCGGGAGGGGAGACCCAGTACTTC

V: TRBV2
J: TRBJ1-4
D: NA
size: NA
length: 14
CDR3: CASRSSGYGEKLFF
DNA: TGTGCCAGCAGGTCTTCAGGGTATGGGGAAAAACTGTTTTTT

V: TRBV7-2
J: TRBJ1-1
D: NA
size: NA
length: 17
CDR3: CASSLAVWAGRGTEAFF
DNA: TGTGCCAGCAGCTTAGCGGTGTGGGCCGGCCGGGGCACTGAAGCTTTCTTT

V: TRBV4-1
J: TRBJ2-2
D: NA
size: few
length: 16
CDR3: CASSQASGHPRGELFF
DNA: TGCGCCAGCAGCCAGGCTTCGGGACATCCTCGGGGGGAGCTGTTTTTT